The clone carrying this T cell receptor (beta chain) was counted between two and nine times. The antigen remains undetermined. This entry belongs to a study of a mutant IDH1 vaccine in newly diagnosed glioma. About the research overall: Of treated patients, 62.5% were men and approximately 40% women, averaging roughly 40 years.

J lost 4 bases, V lost 4 bases, and 7 bases had no gene match. CDR3 size: 14 residues. Germline values: CDR1 SGHTA, CDR2 FQGNSA. The table came from immunoSEQ multiplex PCR; TCRdb's copy has only in-frame clones and leaves some out. The data show tens of thousands of clones, around 80% seen once. The time point was: week 47, end of study. One vaccine dose held 300 ug of mutant IDH1 20-mer peptide and came with topical imiquimod. The vaccination schedule gave patients eight doses in weeks 1, 3, 5, 7, 11, 15, 19 and 23. The TCR was taken from a woman aged 40 to 49 with glioma. Some clones in this sample may be carry-over from other donors' samples. The chain couples TRBV7-2 to TRBJ2-7; 7 bases fit TRBD2. The source material was PBMCs, sampled from a glioma patient whose treatment included an IDH1 peptide vaccine. The CDR3 is CASSSTSWVYEQYF. The CDR3 DNA reads as TGTGCCAGCAGCTCGACTAGCTGGGTGTACGAGCAGTACTTC.